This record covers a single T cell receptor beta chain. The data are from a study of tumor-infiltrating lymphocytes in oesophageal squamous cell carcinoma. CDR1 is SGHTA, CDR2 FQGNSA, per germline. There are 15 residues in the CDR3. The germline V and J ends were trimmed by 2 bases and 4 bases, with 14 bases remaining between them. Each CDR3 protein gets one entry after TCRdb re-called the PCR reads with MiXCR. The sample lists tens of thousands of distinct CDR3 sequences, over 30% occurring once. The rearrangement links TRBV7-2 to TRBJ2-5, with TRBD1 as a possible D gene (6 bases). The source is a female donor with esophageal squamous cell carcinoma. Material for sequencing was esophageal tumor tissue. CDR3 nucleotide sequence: TGTGCCAGCAGCTTAAGGCAGGGGAAACGAGAGACCCAGTACTTC. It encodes CASSLRQGKRETQYF. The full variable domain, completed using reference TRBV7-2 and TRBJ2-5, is GAGVSQSPSNKVTEKGKDVELRCDPISGHTALYWYRQSLGQGLEFLIYFQGNSAPDKSGLPSDRFSAERTGGSVSTLTIQRTQQEDSAVYLCASSLRQGKRETQYFGPGTRLLVL.